A selection of T cell receptor beta chains follows, all from one sample in a study of human T cells and chemical hapten exposure. TCRdb re-derived calls from the RACE reads in MiXCR, one entry per CDR3 protein. Found here are tens of thousands of distinct CDR3 sequences, about 10% of them singletons; the top ten hold around 2.2%. The source material was whole blood, sampled in connection with sensitization to the hapten diphenylcyclopropenone (DPC). The receptor source for this set is a man aged 35 to 55 with alopecia areata. Some clones in this sample may be carry-over from other donors' samples. Both conserved end residues are part of each CDR3. A D gene is named only where the DNA matches it firmly. Clone size is shown for a subset of rows, as once, few, many or a class of expanded clone.

>-|TRBV7-2|few|TRBJ2-5
CASSWPGVQETQYF
TGTGCCAGCAGTTGGCCTGGGGTCCAAGAGACCCAGTACTTC
>-|TRBV6-1|few|TRBJ2-3
CASSRRFTDTQYF
TGTGCCAGCAGCCGCAGGTTCACAGATACGCAGTATTTT
>TRBD2|TRBV7-2|-|TRBJ2-7
CASSVRGTSGGYEQYF
TGTGCCAGCAGCGTTAGAGGGACTAGCGGGGGCTACGAGCAGTACTTC
>TRBD2|TRBV27|-|TRBJ2-3
CASSFSILAGGPDTQYF
TGTGCCAGCAGTTTTTCGATACTAGCGGGAGGGCCAGATACGCAGTATTTT
>-|TRBV7-2|-|TRBJ2-3
CASSLAKGTPTDTQYF
TGTGCCAGCAGCTTAGCGAAGGGGACACCCACAGATACGCAGTATTTT
>TRBD1|TRBV3-1|-|TRBJ2-7
CASRPQGVSYEQYF
TGTGCCAGCAGACCACAGGGGGTATCTTACGAGCAGTACTTC
>TRBD2|TRBV11-1|few|TRBJ2-5
CASSYGLAGQETQYF
TGTGCCAGCAGCTACGGACTAGCGGGACAAGAGACCCAGTACTTC
>-|TRBV7-8|once|TRBJ1-5
CASSLEQGDSNQPQHF
TGTGCCAGCAGCCTAGAGCAAGGGGATAGCAATCAGCCCCAGCATTTT
>-|TRBV20-1|-|TRBJ2-7
CSARAYGGQYF
TGCAGTGCTAGAGCCTACGGGGGGCAGTACTTC
>-|TRBV7-3|few|TRBJ2-1
CASSRTTFSYNEQFF
TGTGCCAGCAGCAGGACAACTTTCTCCTACAATGAGCAGTTCTTC
>-|TRBV20-1|few|TRBJ2-5
CSARGATGLGETQYF
TGCAGTGCTAGAGGGGCTACAGGGCTCGGAGAGACCCAGTACTTC
>-|TRBV5-4|-|TRBJ2-3
CASSFSVPTDTQYF
TGTGCCAGCAGCTTTTCGGTTCCCACAGATACGCAGTATTTT
>TRBD2|TRBV7-6|few|TRBJ2-2
CASSPWGLAGANTGELFF
TGTGCCAGCAGCCCCTGGGGGCTAGCGGGAGCGAACACCGGGGAGCTGTTTTTT
>-|TRBV7-2|many|TRBJ2-5
CASSLDRAGTQYF
TGTGCCAGCAGCTTAGACAGGGCAGGGACCCAGTACTTC
>-|TRBV12-3/TRBV12-4|-|TRBJ2-1
CASSLVQGRTYNEQFF
TGTGCCAGCAGTTTAGTTCAGGGTCGGACCTACAATGAGCAGTTCTTC
>TRBD2|TRBV7-9|few|TRBJ2-1
CASSSRTRGNEQFF
TGTGCCAGCAGCTCGCGGACTAGAGGCAATGAGCAGTTCTTC
>TRBD2|TRBV5-1|few|TRBJ2-1
CASSLLAGMENEQFF
TGCGCCAGCAGCTTACTAGCGGGAATGGAGAATGAGCAGTTCTTC
>TRBD2|TRBV6-2/TRBV6-3|few|TRBJ2-3
CASSFPSGAGTDTQYF
TGTGCCAGCAGTTTTCCTAGCGGGGCGGGCACAGATACGCAGTATTTT
>-|TRBV11-1|few|TRBJ2-5
CASSSQTAWETQYF
TGTGCCAGCAGCTCGCAGACCGCTTGGGAGACCCAGTACTTC
>-|TRBV20-1|-|TRBJ2-1
CSASTSDTGLSYNEQFF
TGCAGTGCTAGTACCAGCGATACGGGGCTCTCCTACAATGAGCAGTTCTTC
>-|TRBV7-2|few|TRBJ1-4
CASSLAGFNNEKLFF
TGTGCCAGCAGCTTAGCAGGGTTTAATAATGAAAAACTGTTTTTT
>-|TRBV20-1|many|TRBJ1-5
CSARTDYSNQPQHF
TGCAGTGCTCGGACAGATTATAGCAATCAGCCCCAGCATTTT
>-|TRBV7-9|many|TRBJ1-1
CASSLAVPSSITFF
TGTGCCAGCAGCTTAGCGGTGCCATCCTCGATAACTTTCTTT
>-|TRBV19|-|TRBJ2-3
CASSIAEGGADTQYF
TGTGCCAGTAGTATAGCGGAGGGTGGCGCAGATACGCAGTATTTT
>TRBD2|TRBV20-1|-|TRBJ2-1
CSARSEREETYNEQFF
TGCAGTGCTAGGTCCGAGCGGGAGGAAACCTACAATGAGCAGTTCTTC
>TRBD1|TRBV29-1|many|TRBJ1-4
CSVVATGAVEKLFF
TGCAGCGTTGTAGCGACAGGGGCGGTCGAAAAACTGTTTTTT
>TRBD1|TRBV20-1|few|TRBJ1-3
CSARDRDRGFSTIYF
TGCAGTGCTAGAGACCGGGACAGGGGCTTTAGCACCATATATTTT
>TRBD2|TRBV7-3|-|TRBJ2-3
CASSLLAGGLDTQYF
TGTGCCAGCAGCTTATTAGCGGGAGGGCTAGATACGCAGTATTTT
>-|TRBV5-4|many|TRBJ1-2
CASSTDRRNYGYTF
TGTGCCAGCAGCACGGACAGACGTAACTATGGCTACACCTTC
>-|TRBV7-8|many|TRBJ2-3
CASSLDGQQQDTQYF
TGTGCCAGCAGCTTAGACGGCCAGCAACAAGATACGCAGTATTTT
>-|TRBV7-2|few|TRBJ2-7
CASSLQGDGYEQYF
TGTGCCAGCAGCTTACAAGGGGACGGCTACGAGCAGTACTTC
>-|TRBV5-1|few|TRBJ2-3
CASSLVQERPDTQYF
TGCGCCAGCAGCTTGGTACAGGAAAGGCCAGATACGCAGTATTTT
>-|TRBV7-6|-|TRBJ2-3
CASTSAGQKGPDTQYF
TGTGCCAGCACCTCAGCGGGACAGAAGGGCCCAGATACGCAGTATTTT
>-|TRBV12-3/TRBV12-4|-|TRBJ2-3
CASSLRGEGPSDTKYF
TGTGCAAGCAGTTTAAGGGGAGAGGGACCCTCAGATACGAAGTATTTT
>-|TRBV19|-|TRBJ2-7
CASRGPSSYEQYF
TGTGCCAGTAGAGGTCCAAGCTCCTACGAGCAGTACTTC
>-|TRBV24-1|-|TRBJ2-3
CATSDLTLSYF
TGTGCCACCAGTGATTTGACCCTGTCGTATTTT
>-|TRBV13|many|TRBJ1-2
CASSLRDANYGYTF
TGTGCCAGCTCGCTCCGGGACGCAAACTATGGCTACACCTTC
>-|TRBV7-2|few|TRBJ2-3
CASSLGSGPGTDTQYF
TGTGCCAGCAGCTTAGGTAGCGGACCAGGGACAGATACGCAGTATTTT
>-|TRBV6-2/TRBV6-3|-|TRBJ2-1
CASSYGGLESYNEQFF
TGTGCCAGCAGTTATGGGGGACTGGAATCATACAATGAGCAGTTCTTC
>-|TRBV6-2/TRBV6-3|-|TRBJ1-1
CASKRGGMNTEAFF
TGTGCCAGCAAAAGGGGGGGAATGAACACTGAAGCTTTCTTT
>TRBD2|TRBV28|many|TRBJ2-3
CASSAGQLAGKDTQYF
TGTGCCAGCAGCGCGGGACAACTAGCGGGAAAGGATACGCAGTATTTT
>TRBD2|TRBV29-1|-|TRBJ2-3
CSVVGAGVTDTQYF
TGCAGCGTTGTGGGAGCGGGAGTCACAGATACGCAGTATTTT
>-|TRBV6-1|-|TRBJ2-7
CAGGHPSYEQYF
TGTGCCGGAGGGCACCCCTCCTACGAGCAGTACTTC
>-|TRBV18|many|TRBJ1-1
CASSPYNQGNTEAFF
TGTGCCAGCTCACCGTATAACCAGGGGAACACTGAAGCTTTCTTT
>TRBD2|TRBV6-2/TRBV6-3|-|TRBJ2-2
CASSGLAHTGELFF
TGTGCCAGCAGTGGACTAGCACACACCGGGGAGCTGTTTTTT
>TRBD1|TRBV3-1|-|TRBJ1-1
CASRGTGRPEAFF
TGTGCCAGCAGGGGGACAGGTCGACCTGAAGCTTTCTTT
>-|TRBV11-2|many|TRBJ2-1
CASSSPPGRPSSYNEQFF
TGTGCCAGCAGCTCCCCTCCGGGGCGCCCGAGCTCCTACAATGAGCAGTTCTTC
>-|TRBV5-4|few|TRBJ2-1
CASSLGSSSYNEQFF
TGTGCCAGCAGCTTGGGCAGCAGCTCCTACAATGAGCAGTTCTTC
>-|TRBV28|few|TRBJ1-2
CATTQAGREANYGYTF
TGTGCCACCACCCAGGCAGGGAGGGAGGCTAACTATGGCTACACCTTC
>-|TRBV27|-|TRBJ1-5
CASSLTGLRYSNQPQHF
TGTGCCAGCAGTTTAACAGGGCTCCGATATAGCAATCAGCCCCAGCATTTT
>TRBD1|TRBV4-3|-|TRBJ2-7
CASSQDPTGSLYEQYF
TGCGCCAGCAGCCAAGACCCGACAGGGAGCTTATACGAGCAGTACTTC
>TRBD2|TRBV11-2|-|TRBJ2-2
CASSPTSGFAGELFF
TGTGCCAGCAGCCCGACTAGCGGGTTCGCCGGGGAGCTGTTTTTT
>-|TRBV6-2/TRBV6-3|many|TRBJ1-1
CASNDRLNTEAFF
TGTGCCAGCAACGACAGGCTGAACACTGAAGCTTTCTTT
>-|TRBV12-1|few|TRBJ1-2
CASSFGSQLGWYGYTF
TGTGCCAGCAGCTTTGGGAGTCAACTAGGGTGGTATGGCTACACCTTC
>-|TRBV6-6|many|TRBJ2-3
CASSYSIFTDTQYF
TGTGCCAGCAGTTACTCGATCTTCACAGATACGCAGTATTTT
>TRBD1|TRBV15|few|TRBJ1-2
CATSRIKGQGAYGYTF
TGTGCCACCAGCAGGATTAAGGGACAGGGAGCCTATGGCTACACCTTC
>-|TRBV28|-|TRBJ1-1
CASMGPNTEAFF
TGTGCCAGCATGGGACCGAACACTGAAGCTTTCTTT
>TRBD2|TRBV5-1|-|TRBJ2-1
CASSLAMTPSGGYNEQFF
TGCGCCAGCAGCTTGGCGATGACTCCTAGCGGGGGTTACAATGAGCAGTTCTTC
>TRBD2|TRBV24-1|few|TRBJ2-3
CATSDTPGLAVTDTQYF
TGTGCCACCAGTGATACTCCGGGACTAGCGGTCACAGATACGCAGTATTTT
>TRBD2|TRBV7-2|many|TRBJ2-5
CASSFGLAATAQETQYF
TGTGCCAGCAGTTTTGGACTAGCGGCAACTGCCCAAGAGACCCAGTACTTC